This TCR beta chain came from a study of blood T cells in healthy people across ages. This CDR3 contains 15 residues. Per the germline V gene, CDR1 is WSHSY and CDR2 is SAAADI. V was pared by 3 bases and J by 0 bases, with 11 bases between. Next came a second PCR, run for roughly 6 to 11 cycles, which used a sample-barcoded 5' primer along with a J-beta primer mix. TCRdb passed the 5' RACE reads through MiXCR, listing each CDR3 protein once. The sample includes over a million distinct CDR3 sequences, roughly 45% of them seen just once. The donors, healthy Caucasians from Russia, were aged 6 to 90. The source is a young woman in good health. Sample: blood. V and J are TRBV10-2 and TRBJ1-1; D gene uncertain. CDR3 DNA sequence: TGCGCCAGCAGTGAACGTGAGGGCTTGAACACTGAAGCTTTCTTT. This sequence encodes CASSEREGLNTEAFF.